Listed below are T cell receptor beta chains from one sample, sequenced in a study of blood T cell repertoires in COVID-19. Assay used: immunoSEQ multiplex PCR; TCRdb lists only in-frame clones, some missing. The table has more than 80,000 clones, approximately 80% seen once. Sample: peripheral blood. The receptors originated from a woman between 55 and 75 years old with acute or convalescent COVID-19. The CDR3 runs from the conserved cysteine through the conserved F or W.

J,V,length,CDR3
TRBJ2-1,TRBV10-1,13,CASSEQVDNEQFF
TRBJ1-5,TRBV10-3,15,CAISERGQGAKAQHF
TRBJ2-5,TRBV3-1/TRBV3-2,15,CASSQEDRGWETQYF
TRBJ2-1,TRBV23-1,15,CASSQSEISYNEQFF
TRBJ2-1,TRBV11-2,16,CASSSWTSGSRGEQFF
TRBJ1-1,TRBV3-1/TRBV3-2,18,CASSQEGGLYRMNTEAFF
TRBJ1-5,TRBV5-1,16,CASSLGTGGTAQPQHF
TRBJ2-5,TRBV18,12,CASWRGGETQYF
TRBJ2-1,TRBV25-1,16,CASSELDQRAYNEQFF
TRBJ1-4,TRBV5-5,16,CASSGIGGATNEKLFF